The 2 T cell receptor beta chains listed next were all sequenced from one sample in a study of identical twins. TCRdb called the 5' RACE reads again in MiXCR, with one record for every CDR3 protein. The table records hundreds of thousands of distinct CDR3 sequences, 8.5% to 9.5% of them present only once. These sequences were also reported in another study, on yellow fever vaccine responses in identical twins.

Sample: PBMCs. The receptors were sampled from a woman aged 18-30 years in good health.

This clonotype appeared many times. The chain has TRBV11-2 and TRBJ1-1, with TRBD1 as a possible D gene (6 bases). CDR1 SGHAT and CDR2 FQNNGV come from the germline V gene. Trimming removed 3 bases at V and 4 bases at J, with 9 bases between. The CDR3 totals 13 residues. The CDR3 DNA follows: TGTGCCAGCAGCTTTACAGGGTCCACTGAAGCTTTCTTT. This translates into CASSFTGSTEAFF.

There are many counts of this clonotype. V and J are TRBV5-1 and TRBJ2-1; the match to TRBD2 covers 12 bases. Germline V gene lookup returns CDR1 SGHRS and CDR2 YFSETQ. Trimming cost V 3 bases and J 4 bases; bases outside gene matches: 11. The CDR3 loop spans 18 amino acids. CDR3 residues: CASSSFGLAGTKYNEQFF. In nucleotides, the CDR3 is TGCGCCAGCAGCTCCTTCGGACTAGCGGGAACCAAATACAATGAGCAGTTCTTC.